The sequence of this T cell receptor (beta chain) was determined in a study of shared clonotypes between healthy human individuals. Study context: Three plates were used per donor for CD4 naive, three for CD4 memory, two for CD8 naive and one for CD8 memory.

Study-level points and caveats: The low donor count limited represented genetic and exposure-history diversity. Estimated clonotype richness was generally higher in naive than memory subsets.

Details on this clone: Its antigen is as yet unknown.

Positive CCR7 selection of CD45RO-negative cells yielded the naive CD8 cells, and terminally differentiated effector memory CD45RA+ cells were excluded. The germline V gene has CDR1 MNHNS and CDR2 SASEGT. Deletions cut 7 bases from V and 0 bases from J, with 16 bases between. This CDR3 is 15 amino acids long. Across several immunoSEQ plates, the genomic DNA of each subset was split evenly. Profiling relied on immunoSEQ multiplex PCR, and the TCRdb table lists in-frame clones only, not all of them. The table has about 2 million clones, roughly 94% seen once. The clonotype was recovered from a man in his late teens or twenties in good health. The J gene is TRBJ2-7, the V gene TRBV6-1, with D unresolved. Sequencing was carried out using naive CD8+ T cells sorted from blood. The chain's CDR3 is CASTEIEFSSYEQYF. The CDR3 coding sequence is TGTGCCAGCACCGAGATTGAGTTCAGCTCCTACGAGCAGTACTTC.